This T cell receptor (beta chain) was captured by sequencing in a study of T cell responses to AZD1222 COVID-19 vaccine. Study observations and caveats: White British ancestry dominated among donors, who included more females, and clonal diversity was possibly underestimated. Repertoires were sampled only after the peak T cell response. It was only a handful of AZD1222 recipients who were seropositive at baseline.

Losses at the gene ends were 8 bases for V and 7 bases for J; bases not matched to a gene: 5. Germline CDR1 reads LNHDA; CDR2 reads SQIVND (reference sequence). CDR3 length: 12 amino acids. This clone was seen only once. The antigen remains undetermined. Using immunoSEQ multiplex PCR, the repertoire was profiled, and TCRdb retains in-frame clones only, with some absent. The table has tens of thousands of clones, 75% to 90% seen once. The sequences come from peripheral blood, collected on day 0 of AZD1222 vaccination. This chain links TRBV19 with TRBJ2-1; 7 nucleotides line up with TRBD2. The sequence was collected from an adult in good health. The CDR3 spells CASEASGNEQFF. Written as DNA, the CDR3 is TGTGCCAGTGAGGCTAGCGGAAATGAGCAGTTCTTC.